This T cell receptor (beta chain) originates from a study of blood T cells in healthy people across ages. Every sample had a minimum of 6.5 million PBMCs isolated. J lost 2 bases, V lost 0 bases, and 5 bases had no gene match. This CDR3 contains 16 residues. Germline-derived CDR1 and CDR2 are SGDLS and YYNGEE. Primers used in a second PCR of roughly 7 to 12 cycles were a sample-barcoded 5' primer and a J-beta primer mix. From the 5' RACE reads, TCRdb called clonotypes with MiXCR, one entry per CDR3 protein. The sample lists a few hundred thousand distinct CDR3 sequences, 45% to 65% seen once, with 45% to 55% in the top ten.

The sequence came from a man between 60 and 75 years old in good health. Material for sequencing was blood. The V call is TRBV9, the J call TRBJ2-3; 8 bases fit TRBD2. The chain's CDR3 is CASSVGDSGNTDTQYF. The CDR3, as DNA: TGTGCCAGCAGCGTAGGGGATAGCGGGAACACAGATACGCAGTATTTT.